The 2 T cell receptor beta chains reported below all come from one sample, sequenced in a study of cytomegalovirus exposure and HLA in healthy donors. Both 60 Vbeta primers and 13 Jbeta primers went into the PCR. The table came from immunoSEQ multiplex PCR; TCRdb's copy has only in-frame clones and leaves some out. The data hold 200,000 to 250,000 clones, with approximately 70% observed a single time. The sample consisted of PBMCs. The receptor source for this set is a woman in her thirties in good health and CMV-seronegative.

The chain uses TRBV30 and TRBJ2-2; possible D gene TRBD2, 6 bases. CDR3 length: 14 residues. V was shortened by 7 bases and J by 4 bases, with 16 bases between the two germline ends. Germline V gives CDR1 GTSNPN, CDR2 SVGIG (reference sequence). Here the CDR3 reads CASRGPGSTGELFF. DNA for the CDR3: TGTGCCTCGAGGGGACCCGGGAGCACCGGGGAGCTGTTTTTT.

This rearrangement joins TRBV28 to TRBJ1-2; D is perhaps TRBD1 (5 bases). CDR1 is MDHEN and CDR2 is SYDVKM in the germline V gene. Trimming took off 2 bases at V and 7 bases at J, with 11 bases between the two ends. The CDR3 totals 13 residues. CDR3 amino acids: CASSLTAGGGYTF. DNA of the CDR3: TGTGCCAGCAGTTTAACAGCGGGGGGTGGCTACACCTTC.